These 21 T cell receptor beta chains were all obtained from the same sample, sequenced in a study of neoadjuvant anti-PD-1 for oral cavity cancer. Time point given: after neoadjuvant nivolumab, at surgical resection. Assay: immunoSEQ multiplex PCR; the TCRdb copy retains only in-frame clones and omits some. In the table there are 73,000 or so clones, roughly 84% of which are singletons. Source: PBMCs, taken after nivolumab (anti-PD-1) treatment. These receptor sequences come from a person between 40 and 79 years old with oral cavity squamous cell carcinoma.

The V call is TRBV6-6, the J call TRBJ1-5, with 7 bases identical to TRBD1. The CDR3 sequence is 15 residues long. Unmatched junction bases numbered 12, after V lost 4 bases and J lost 9 bases. CDR1 and CDR2 (germline): MNHNY, SVGAGI (reference sequence). The CDR3 loop reads CASSSDRDPYWPQHF. The CDR3 DNA sequence: TGTGCCAGCAGTTCCGACAGGGACCCCTATTGGCCCCAGCATTTT.

J is TRBJ2-4 and V is TRBV10-3, with 8 positions matching TRBD1. The CDR3 spans 18 residues. Unmatched junction bases numbered 19, after V lost 3 bases and J lost 9 bases. Germline CDR1 is ENHRY and CDR2 is SYGVKD. The CDR3 protein is CAISESYLPGTGPGIQYF. CDR3 in DNA: TGTGCCATCAGTGAATCCTACCTTCCCGGGACAGGTCCCGGCATTCAGTACTTC.

The rearrangement uses TRBV28 and TRBJ1-5; 9 bases are shared with TRBD1. The V and J ends lost 5 bases and 9 bases, in that order; junction bases with no gene match: 8. The germline V gene encodes CDR1 MDHEN and CDR2 SYDVKM. The CDR3 covers 14 residues. The CDR3 spells CASSITGTGRPQHF. In nucleotides, the CDR3 is TGTGCCAGCAGTATAACCGGGACAGGGAGGCCCCAGCATTTT. Using reference TRBV28 and TRBJ1-5 for the parts outside the CDR3, the full variable domain is DVKVTQSSRYLVKRTGEKVFLECVQDMDHENMFWYRQDPGLGLRLIYFSYDVKMKEKGDIPEGYSVSREKKERFSLILESASTNQTSMYLCASSITGTGRPQHFGDGTRLSIL.

This chain joins TRBV27 and TRBJ2-7, with 14 bases aligning to TRBD2. This CDR3 comprises 18 residues. From germline, CDR1 is MNHEY and CDR2 SMNVEV (reference sequence). V trimming: 5 bases; J trimming: 5 bases; junction bases outside the gene matches: 14. CDR3 bases: TGTGCCAGCAGTCCCTACCCCGGGACTAGCGGGAGTCCCCACGAGCAGTACTTC. It yields the protein CASSPYPGTSGSPHEQYF.

This clone showed up just once. The chain couples TRBV27 to TRBJ2-1; a possible D gene is TRBD2 (6 bases). The CDR3 runs 15 residues. With 6 bases removed from V and 0 bases from J, the gap between germline ends came to 12 bases. Germline V gene lookup returns CDR1 MNHEY and CDR2 SMNVEV (reference sequence). CDR3 DNA: TGTGCCAGCAGAGAAGCGGGTAGCTCCTACAATGAGCAGTTCTTC. Translating gives CASREAGSSYNEQFF.

The chain is built from TRBV5-6 and TRBJ1-1; D gene uncertain. CDR3 size: 14 residues. Trimming took off 4 bases at V and 11 bases at J, with 21 bases between the two ends. Germline assignment: CDR1 SGHDT and CDR2 YYEEEE. CDR3 sequence reads: CASSHNRAGSLAFF. The CDR3 DNA follows: TGTGCCAGCAGCCATAACCGGGCCGGGTCCCTCGCTTTCTTT.

The J gene is TRBJ2-5, the V gene TRBV13; TRBD2 agrees at 11 bases. This CDR3 contains 14 residues. Germline assignment: CDR1 PRHDT and CDR2 FYEKMQ (reference sequence). V was clipped by 6 bases and J by 5 bases; unmatched bases: 5. The CDR3 here is CASSLAGGGETQYF. As DNA, the CDR3 is TGTGCCAGCAGTCTAGCGGGAGGCGGGGAGACCCAGTACTTC.

The genes are TRBV5-1 and TRBJ1-2, with D possibly matching TRBD1 (5 bases). Germline CDR1 SGHRS, CDR2 YFSETQ. The CDR3 totals 13 residues. Trimming removed 4 bases from V and 2 bases from J, with 9 bases in between. As DNA, the CDR3 is TGCGCCAGCAGCGAGGAGGGGAACTATGGCTACACCTTC. Translating gives CASSEEGNYGYTF.

This rearrangement joins TRBV15 to TRBJ2-1; 9 bases are shared with TRBD1. Germline values: CDR1 LNHNV, CDR2 YYDKDF (reference sequence). The CDR3 contains 17 residues. J was trimmed by 0 bases and V by 3 bases; bases with no gene match: 6. The CDR3 is CATSSPGTGSSYNEQFF. The DNA of the CDR3 is TGTGCCACCAGCAGCCCCGGGACAGGGAGCTCCTACAATGAGCAGTTCTTC.

The gene calls are TRBV7-3 and TRBJ2-1, with 7 nucleotides matching TRBD2. Per germline, CDR1 SGHTA and CDR2 FQGTGA. V was clipped by 2 bases and J by 7 bases; unmatched bases: 8. The CDR3 is made up of 15 amino acids. CDR3 loop: CASSLQAGEWNEQFF. CDR3 bases: TGTGCCAGCAGCTTACAGGCGGGAGAGTGGAATGAGCAGTTCTTC.

This clone was recorded only once. The gene calls are TRBV2 and TRBJ2-7; 7 bases are shared with TRBD2. J gave up 6 bases and V 10 bases, and 3 bases lay outside the gene matches. Germline V gene data show CDR1 as SNHLY and CDR2 as FYNNEI. CDR3 length: 10 amino acids. The CDR3 bases are TGTGCCATCCGCGGGGGCGAGCAGTACTTC. Protein product: CAIRGGEQYF.

The chain carries TRBV6-4 and TRBJ2-1; D remains unclear. Per germline, CDR1 MRHNA and CDR2 SNTAGT. This CDR3 has 13 residues. V lost 5 bases, J lost 5 bases, and 10 bases lay in between. CDR3 DNA: TGTGCCAGCAGTCATGGCCCCAACAATGAGCAGTTCTTC. Protein product: CASSHGPNNEQFF.

This clone was observed once. V usage is TRBV29-1 and J usage is TRBJ2-7; no clear D. CDR3 size: 11 residues. Germline-derived CDR1 and CDR2 are SQVTM and ANQGSEA. V lost 6 bases, J lost 0 bases, and 6 bases lay in between. CDR3 amino acids: CSVSSSYEQYF. In DNA form, the CDR3 reads TGCAGCGTCTCCAGCTCCTACGAGCAGTACTTC.

V and J are TRBV27 and TRBJ2-7; no clear D gene. V dropped 3 bases and J dropped 3 bases, with 15 bases sitting between them. The germline V gene encodes CDR1 MNHEY and CDR2 SMNVEV (reference sequence). There are 15 residues in the CDR3. DNA for the CDR3: TGTGCCAGCAGTTTCTCCTCCCCAGCTTACTACGAGCAGTACTTC. This translates into CASSFSSPAYYEQYF.

The rearrangement uses TRBV30 and TRBJ2-7, with D perhaps matching TRBD2 (5 bases). The CDR3 totals 14 residues. Germline assignment: CDR1 GTSNPN and CDR2 SVGIG (reference sequence). The ends were cut back, 2 bases at V and 0 bases at J, with 11 bases in the middle. The CDR3 region has the DNA TGTGCCTGGAGTCCTCGCGGGCTCTCCTACGAGCAGTACTTC. This gives the protein CAWSPRGLSYEQYF.

This CDR3 reads CASTLLDRGLVAFF. The CDR3 DNA follows: TGTGCCAGCACCCTTTTGGACAGGGGGCTCGTAGCTTTCTTT. The V call is TRBV2, the J call TRBJ1-1; TRBD1 agrees at 11 bases. Germline V gene data show CDR1 as SNHLY and CDR2 as FYNNEI. The CDR3 is 14 amino acids. Trimming at V came to 7 bases and at J to 10 bases, leaving 11 bases not matched to a gene. The variable domain in full, completed from reference TRBV2 and TRBJ1-1, reads EPEVTQTPSHQVTQMGQEVILRCVPISNHLYFYWYRQILGQKVEFLVSFYNNEISEKSEIFDDQFSVERPDGSNFTLKIRSTKLEDSAMYFCASTLLDRGLVAFFGQGTRLTVV.

J is TRBJ2-1 and V is TRBV4-1; 8 bases align to TRBD2. Germline V gene lookup returns CDR1 MGHRA and CDR2 YSYEKL. V was pared by 0 bases and J by 11 bases, with 12 bases of the junction left unmatched. The CDR3 covers 16 residues. CDR3 nucleotides: TGCGCCAGCAGCCAAGATGGGCTAGCGGGTTTCCAAAAGCAGTTCTTC. This translates into CASSQDGLAGFQKQFF.

This chain uses TRBV13 with TRBJ2-3; 7 nucleotides match TRBD2. CDR1 is PRHDT and CDR2 is FYEKMQ in the germline V gene (reference sequence). This CDR3 has 16 amino acids. The V and J ends lost 4 bases and 2 bases, in that order; junction bases with no gene match: 9. The CDR3 DNA is TGTGCCAGCAGCTCCCGGCTAGCGGCCGTCACAGATACGCAGTATTTT. Its protein product is CASSSRLAAVTDTQYF. The entire variable domain, with the rest obtained from reference TRBV13 and TRBJ2-3, is as follows: AAGVIQSPRHLIKEKRETATLKCYPIPRHDTVYWYQQGPGQDPQFLISFYEKMQSDKGSIPDRFSAQQFSDYHSELNMSSLELGDSALYFCASSSRLAAVTDTQYFGPGTRLTVL.

CDR3 coding DNA: TGTGCCAGCAGTTTTTCCGGGGGCGCGAACACCGGGGAGCTGTTTTTT. It specifies CASSFSGGANTGELFF. The chain uses TRBV27 and TRBJ2-2; D possibly matches TRBD1 or TRBD2 (6 bases each). This CDR3 comprises 16 residues. Looked up from germline, CDR1 is MNHEY and CDR2 is SMNVEV (reference sequence). The germline V and J ends were trimmed by 3 bases and 0 bases, with 11 bases remaining between them.

The genes are TRBV27 and TRBJ2-2; D might be TRBD1 or TRBD2, each matching 5 bases. The V end was cut by 10 bases, the J end by 2 bases, with 14 bases between. Germline lookup yields CDR1 MNHEY and CDR2 SMNVEV (reference sequence). The length of the CDR3 is 14 residues. CDR3 DNA: TGTGCCACGGGAAGCCGGGGCAACACCGGGGAGCTGTTTTTT. Its translation: CATGSRGNTGELFF.

V gene TRBV19 combines with J gene TRBJ1-2; the D gene is possibly TRBD1 (5 bases). This CDR3 region has 14 residues. V shed 7 bases and J shed 4 bases, with 16 bases lying between them. In germline, CDR1 is LNHDA, CDR2 SQIVND (reference sequence). The CDR3 protein is CASTEQVLSYGYTF. The CDR3 bases are TGTGCCAGTACCGAACAGGTGTTAAGCTATGGCTACACCTTC.